The clone carrying this T cell receptor beta chain appeared a few times. Its specificity is not known. CDR1 and CDR2 from the germline V gene are GTSNPN and SVGIG (reference sequence). The germline V and J ends were trimmed by 0 bases and 0 bases, with 5 bases remaining between them. CDR3 length: 13 amino acids. This record comes from a study of cytomegalovirus exposure and HLA in healthy donors. 60 Vbeta and 13 Jbeta primers were used in PCR. Repertoires were generated with immunoSEQ multiplex PCR, while TCRdb's copy carries only in-frame clones and drops some. The table lists about 190,000 clones, around 83% of them singletons. Regarding the study as a whole: Several of the most significant clusters were apparently associated with common viral pathogens in a later analysis. TCR beta V segments were, for the most part, productive about 87% or about 30% of the time in an earlier analysis. Despite most TCR sequences being rare, some public TCRs occurred in many donors.

This receptor was obtained from a woman in her forties or fifties in good health and CMV-seropositive. The sequenced material came from PBMCs. V and J are TRBV30 and TRBJ1-1; D possibly corresponds to TRBD1 (5 bases). The CDR3 sequence: CAWSVGLNTEAFF. In DNA form, the CDR3 reads TGTGCCTGGAGTGTGGGGCTGAACACTGAAGCTTTCTTT.